This TCR beta chain was sequenced for a study of blood T cell repertoires in COVID-19. This CDR3 comprises 12 residues. V was cut by 3 bases and J by 6 bases, with 6 bases left in between. Germline lookup yields CDR1 LNHNV and CDR2 YYDKDF (reference sequence). Sequencing was performed with immunoSEQ multiplex PCR; in TCRdb, only in-frame clones are kept and a portion is missing. The sample has some 87,000 clones; about 87% are singletons. This receptor was taken from a human donor in a cohort sampled during active COVID-19. The sample was peripheral blood. The chain recombines TRBV15 with TRBJ2-1; D is unresolved. CDR3 nucleotides: TGTGCCACCAGCAGGACAACCAATGAGCAGTTCTTC. It encodes CATSRTTNEQFF.